This T cell receptor (beta chain) is from a study of lymphopenia after photon versus proton radiotherapy. Overall study findings and caveats: Only patients who died were analyzed for survival; proton advantage is unproven. After the lymphocyte nadir, photon-treated repertoires showed oligoclonal expansion, especially of CD8+ Temra cells. Relative stability marked proton patients; photon patients lost diversity and naive cells. Post-nadir TCR diversity decline inversely tracked overall survival among those who died.

Comments on this clone: What it binds is unknown.

Libraries were prepared by immunoSEQ multiplex PCR; TCRdb keeps only in-frame clonotypes and omits some of them. The data hold roughly 64,000 clones, with about 85% observed a single time. This CDR3 contains 13 residues. Trimming took 5 bases from V and 5 from J, leaving 12 bases between them. Per germline, CDR1 SEHNR and CDR2 FQNEAQ (reference sequence). The sequence was collected from a man of 80 years or more with esophageal cancer. Sequenced material: peripheral blood, taken from a patient treated with proton-based radiotherapy. This chain links TRBV7-9 with TRBJ1-2, with a weak D call TRBD1 (6 bases). The CDR3 is CASSPSGVYGYTF. The CDR3 DNA reads as TGTGCCAGCAGCCCGTCAGGGGTTTATGGCTACACCTTC.